One TCR beta chain is described in this entry. The target of this receptor is not known. Per-base quality was not reported, and no clone a single base away is much larger than it. The sample originates from a study of siplizumab effects on memory and regulatory T cells (dated 2019 in TCRdb). For context, the study as a whole: The study looked at the effect of siplizumab, an anti-CD2 antibody, on alloreactive T-cell subsets in allogeneic mixed lymphocyte reactions made from human PBMCs.

Sorted unstimulated T cells and proliferating T cells recovered from mixed lymphocyte reactions were subjected to TCRbeta CDR3 sequencing. Fresh whole blood from fewer than 12 HLA-typed healthy donors was used to isolate PBMCs. To map where alloreactive clones came from, unstimulated CD4+ regulatory T cells were FACS-sorted. V and J are truncated by 5 bases and 4 bases respectively, leaving an intervening sequence of 14 bases. Counted from cysteine to phenylalanine, this CDR3 has 14 amino acids. Solely the CDR3 DNA is kept, with 42 bases framed from the first base. Reading the germline V gene gives CDR1 SGHAT and CDR2 FQNNGV. General findings and caveats noted by the study authors: Whether proliferating Tregs from siplizumab cultures actually had suppressive function was not functionally confirmed. Compared with memory T cells, unstimulated naive T cells appeared more diverse, and naive cells seemed to make a substantial contribution to the alloresponse. Sequences below about 10^-5 frequency were poorly captured, so only a minor fraction of alloreactive clones could be mapped to unstimulated subsets. Among mappable alloreactive CD4+ clones, an average Treg-derived fraction of roughly 71% was observed with siplizumab, compared with 26.9% in control reactions. Siplizumab significantly reduced the cumulative frequency of alloreactive sequences traceable to unstimulated CD4+ memory T cells. For roughly 80-95% of proliferating CD4+ or CD8+ clones, no naive or memory phenotype could be assigned.

Library prep was done by the immunoSEQ multiplex PCR assay. Each sample had some 9.7 x 10^4 TCR templates assayed by the deep sequencing platform. Genomic DNA extracted from sorted T cells was the material used for TCRbeta CDR3 sequencing. As for the original processing: The R programming language was used for clonal analysis of the TCRbeta CDR3 data. Alloreactive CD4+ and CD8+ clones were defined by comparing unstimulated samples with post-reaction CFSE-low samples. Regulatory or non-regulatory origin of alloreactive CD4+ clones was assigned by matching sequences to the sorted unstimulated Treg and non-Treg repertoires. This immuneACCESS table, as held by TCRdb, lists in-frame sequences with V and J called but not all clones. Of the missing ones, under half trace to an unresolved V gene in checked studies; the others have no known cause. Clone size and the V and J calls come from that table; the DNA yielded D and trimming. The sample profile shows 90,000 to 120,000 clones; roughly 93% of them were found once. The ten largest clones take up approximately 0.62% of the sample.

The chain couples TRBV11-2 to TRBJ1-2; the D gene is not confidently resolved. The specimen sequenced was Tregs sorted from blood. This TCR was recovered from a human donor in good health. The DNA sequence is TGTGCCAGCAGCCCATCCCTCATTGCCTATGGCTACACCTTC. The resulting protein is CASSPSLIAYGYTF.